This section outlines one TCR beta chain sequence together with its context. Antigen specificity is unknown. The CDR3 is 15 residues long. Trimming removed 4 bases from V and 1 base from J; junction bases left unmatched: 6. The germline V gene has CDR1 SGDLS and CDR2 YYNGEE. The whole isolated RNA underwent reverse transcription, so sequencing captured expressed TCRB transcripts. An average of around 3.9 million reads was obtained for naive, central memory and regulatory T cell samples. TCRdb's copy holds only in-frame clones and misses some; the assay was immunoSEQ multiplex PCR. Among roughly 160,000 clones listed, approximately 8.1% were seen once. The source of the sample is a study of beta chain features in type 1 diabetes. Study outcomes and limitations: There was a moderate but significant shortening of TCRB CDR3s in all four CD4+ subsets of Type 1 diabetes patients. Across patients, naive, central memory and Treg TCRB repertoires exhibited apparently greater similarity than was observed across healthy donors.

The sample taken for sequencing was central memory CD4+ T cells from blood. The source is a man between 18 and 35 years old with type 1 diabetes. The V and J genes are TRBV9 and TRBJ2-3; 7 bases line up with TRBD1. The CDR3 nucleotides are TGTGCCAGCAGCCTGCGGACAGGCCGCACAGATACGCAGTATTTT. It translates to CASSLRTGRTDTQYF.